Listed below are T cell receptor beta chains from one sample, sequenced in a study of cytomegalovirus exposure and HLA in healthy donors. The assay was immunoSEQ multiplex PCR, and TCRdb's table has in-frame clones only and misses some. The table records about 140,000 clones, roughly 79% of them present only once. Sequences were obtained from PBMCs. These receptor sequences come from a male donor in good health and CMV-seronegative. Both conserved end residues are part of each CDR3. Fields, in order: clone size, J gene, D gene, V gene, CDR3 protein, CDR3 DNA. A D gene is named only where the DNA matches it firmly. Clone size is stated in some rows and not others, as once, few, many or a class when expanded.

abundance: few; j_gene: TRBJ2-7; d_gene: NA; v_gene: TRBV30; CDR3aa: CAWSVQDFRGEQYF; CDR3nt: TGTGCCTGGAGTGTTCAGGATTTCCGGGGCGAGCAGTACTTC
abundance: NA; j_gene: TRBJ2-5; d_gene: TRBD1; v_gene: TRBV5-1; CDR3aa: CASSYRTGGEETQYF; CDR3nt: TGCGCCAGCAGCTACCGGACAGGGGGCGAGGAGACCCAGTACTTC
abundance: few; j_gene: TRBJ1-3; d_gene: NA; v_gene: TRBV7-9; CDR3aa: CASSPAGGGNTIYF; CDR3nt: TGTGCCAGCAGCCCGGCGGGGGGGGGAAACACCATATATTTT
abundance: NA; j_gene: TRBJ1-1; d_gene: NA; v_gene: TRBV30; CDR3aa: CAWSPSRNTEAFF; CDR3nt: TGTGCCTGGAGCCCCTCTCGGAACACTGAAGCTTTCTTT
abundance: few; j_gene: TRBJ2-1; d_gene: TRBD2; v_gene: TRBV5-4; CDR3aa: CASSRGVERFF; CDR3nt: TGTGCCAGCAGCCGGGGGGTAGAACGGTTCTTC
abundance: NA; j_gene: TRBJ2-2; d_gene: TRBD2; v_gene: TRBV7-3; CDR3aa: CASSLRTSGITGELFF; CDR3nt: TGTGCCAGCAGCTTGAGGACTAGCGGGATAACCGGGGAGCTGTTTTTT
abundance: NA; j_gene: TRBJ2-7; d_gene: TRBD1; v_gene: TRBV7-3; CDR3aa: CASRTSTGGRRCEQYF; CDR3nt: TGTGCCAGCAGAACATCGACAGGGGGCCGACGTTGTGAGCAGTACTTC
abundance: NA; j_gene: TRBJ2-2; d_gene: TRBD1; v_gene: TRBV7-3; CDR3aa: CASSLSRDRVDTGELFF; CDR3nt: TGTGCCAGCAGCCTGTCCCGGGACAGGGTGGACACCGGGGAGCTGTTTTTT
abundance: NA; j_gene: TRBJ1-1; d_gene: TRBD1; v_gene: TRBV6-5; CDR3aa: CATHPGGGGTEAFF; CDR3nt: TGTGCCACTCACCCAGGGGGTGGGGGCACTGAAGCTTTCTTT
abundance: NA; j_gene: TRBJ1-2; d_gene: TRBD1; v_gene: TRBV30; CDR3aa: CAWSGEGRDRVYGYTF; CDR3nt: TGTGCCTGGAGTGGGGAAGGCCGGGACAGGGTCTATGGCTACACCTTC
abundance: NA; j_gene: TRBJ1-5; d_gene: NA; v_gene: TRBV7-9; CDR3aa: CASSPFPDRGNQPQHF; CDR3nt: TGTGCCAGCAGTCCATTCCCCGACAGAGGCAATCAGCCCCAGCATTTT
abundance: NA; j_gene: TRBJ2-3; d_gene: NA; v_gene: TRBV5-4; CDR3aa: CASSRTGDTDTQYF; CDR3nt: TGTGCCAGCAGCAGAACAGGAGACACAGATACGCAGTATTTT
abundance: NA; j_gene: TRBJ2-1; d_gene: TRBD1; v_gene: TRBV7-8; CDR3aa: CASSFGDSEVNEQFF; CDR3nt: TGTGCCAGCAGCTTCGGGGACAGCGAGGTCAATGAGCAGTTCTTC
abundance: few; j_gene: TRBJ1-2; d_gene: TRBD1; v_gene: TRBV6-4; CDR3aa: CASSDEGTGGLNGYTF; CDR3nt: TGTGCCAGCAGTGACGAAGGGACAGGGGGCTTGAATGGCTACACCTTC
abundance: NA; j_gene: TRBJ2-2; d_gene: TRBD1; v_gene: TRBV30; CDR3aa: CAWRRGQGARRAGELFF; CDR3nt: TGTGCCTGGAGGAGAGGACAGGGGGCACGGCGAGCCGGGGAGCTGTTTTTT